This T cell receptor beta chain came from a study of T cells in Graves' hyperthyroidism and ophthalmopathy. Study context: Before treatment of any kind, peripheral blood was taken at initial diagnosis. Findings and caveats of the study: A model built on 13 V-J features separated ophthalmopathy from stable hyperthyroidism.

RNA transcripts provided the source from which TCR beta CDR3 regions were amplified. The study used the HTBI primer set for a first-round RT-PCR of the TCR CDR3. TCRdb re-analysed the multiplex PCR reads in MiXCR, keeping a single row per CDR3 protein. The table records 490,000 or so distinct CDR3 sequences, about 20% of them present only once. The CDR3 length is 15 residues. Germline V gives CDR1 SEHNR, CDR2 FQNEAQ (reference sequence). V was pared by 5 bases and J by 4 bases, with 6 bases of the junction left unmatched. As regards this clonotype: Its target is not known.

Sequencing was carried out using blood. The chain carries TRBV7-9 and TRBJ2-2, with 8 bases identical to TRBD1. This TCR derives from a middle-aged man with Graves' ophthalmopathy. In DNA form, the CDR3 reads TGTGCCAGCAGCGCCTGGACAGGGAGCACCGGGGAGCTGTTTTTT. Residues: CASSAWTGSTGELFF.